Each of the 2 T cell receptor beta chains below was sequenced from the same sample in a study of shared clonotypes between healthy human individuals. Assay: immunoSEQ multiplex PCR; the TCRdb copy retains only in-frame clones and omits some. The sample has over 2 million clones, 95% seen once. The sequencing sample was made of naive CD4+ T cells sorted from blood. Subset described: CD45RA+ positively selected. Receptors were obtained from a man between 18 and 35 years old in good health.

V is TRBV6-6 and J is TRBJ2-4; 9 bases line up with TRBD2. Germline CDR1 MNHNY, CDR2 SVGAGI (reference sequence). The length of the CDR3 is 16 residues. Trimming took 0 bases from V and 9 from J; bases not matched to a gene: 9. CDR3: CASSYSPIAGDSIQYF. CDR3 bases: TGTGCCAGCAGTTACTCCCCTATAGCGGGAGATTCCATTCAGTACTTC.

V gene TRBV2 combines with J gene TRBJ1-1; no clear D. The CDR3 has 14 amino acids. V was cut by 8 bases and J by 1 base, with 14 bases left in between. Germline lookup yields CDR1 SNHLY and CDR2 FYNNEI. This CDR3 is CASPNAARNTEAFF. In DNA form, the CDR3 reads TGTGCCAGCCCTAATGCCGCTCGGAACACTGAAGCTTTCTTT.